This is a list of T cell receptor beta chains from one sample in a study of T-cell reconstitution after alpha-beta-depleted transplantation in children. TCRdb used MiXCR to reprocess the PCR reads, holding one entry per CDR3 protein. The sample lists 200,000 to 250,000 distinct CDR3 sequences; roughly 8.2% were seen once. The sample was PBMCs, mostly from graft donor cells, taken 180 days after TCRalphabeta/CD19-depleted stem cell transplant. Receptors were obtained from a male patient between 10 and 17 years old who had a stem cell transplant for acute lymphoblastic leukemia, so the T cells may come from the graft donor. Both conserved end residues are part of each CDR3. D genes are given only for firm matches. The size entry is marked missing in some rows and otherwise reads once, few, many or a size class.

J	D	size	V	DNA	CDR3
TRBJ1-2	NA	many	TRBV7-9	TGTGCCAGCAGCTTTAGGACAAGGGGCTACACCTTC	CASSFRTRGYTF
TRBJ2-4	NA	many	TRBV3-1	TGTGCCAGCAGCCAAGAGAAAGCGGAGGCCGGTGAGGACATTCAGTACTTC	CASSQEKAEAGEDIQYF
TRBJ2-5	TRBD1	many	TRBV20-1	TGCAGTGCTTTTGACAGGGGTATGTTGGAGACCCAGTACTTC	CSAFDRGMLETQYF
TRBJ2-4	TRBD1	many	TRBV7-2	TGTGCCAGCAGCTTTGGACAGGGCCCCAAAAACATTCAGTACTTC	CASSFGQGPKNIQYF
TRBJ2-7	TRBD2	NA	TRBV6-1	TGTGCCAGCAGTGCCGACGCAGGGTCCCCTAGCGGGACCAGATCCTACGAGCAGTACTTC	CASSADAGSPSGTRSYEQYF
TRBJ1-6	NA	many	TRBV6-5	TGTGCCAGCAGTTACTCGAATCAGGGTATTGGGTCACCCCTCCACTTT	CASSYSNQGIGSPLHF
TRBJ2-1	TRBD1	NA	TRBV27	TGTGCCAGCTTGACAGGGGGCCCGGGGAATGAGCAGTTCTTC	CASLTGGPGNEQFF
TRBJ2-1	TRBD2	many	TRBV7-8	TGTGCCAGCAGCTTAGCTTCCGCTGAGGGACTAGGAGACAATGAGCAGTTCTTC	CASSLASAEGLGDNEQFF
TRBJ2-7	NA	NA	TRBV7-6	TGTGCCAGCAGCCCCACACAGGGAAGAGCTTACGAGCAGTACTTC	CASSPTQGRAYEQYF
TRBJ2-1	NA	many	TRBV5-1	TGCGCCAGCAGCTTAAGTCTAGGGGTGTACAATGAGCAGTTCTTC	CASSLSLGVYNEQFF
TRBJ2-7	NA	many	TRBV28	TGTGCCACGGAGGACTACTACGAGCAGTACTTC	CATEDYYEQYF
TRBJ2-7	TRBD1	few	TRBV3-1	TGTGCCAGCAGCCCCTTTCCAACCGCGGGACAGGGGGCATACGAGCAGTACTTC	CASSPFPTAGQGAYEQYF
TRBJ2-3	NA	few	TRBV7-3	TGTGCCAGCAGCTTAAGTGGGATCCCAGATACGCAGTATTTT	CASSLSGIPDTQYF
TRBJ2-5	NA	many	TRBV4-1	TGCGCCAGCAGCCAGGCGCTAAGTCAAGAGACCCAGTACTTC	CASSQALSQETQYF
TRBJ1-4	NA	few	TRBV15	TGTGCCACCGGGACCCGCAGATCAACTAATGAAAAACTGTTTTTT	CATGTRRSTNEKLFF
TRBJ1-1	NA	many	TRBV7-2	TGTGCCAGCACCGGACTCTCCCAGAACACTGAAGCTTTCTTT	CASTGLSQNTEAFF